This T cell receptor beta chain was sequenced in a study of cytomegalovirus exposure and HLA in healthy donors (dated by TCRdb to 2016 to 2017). As for the study more broadly: In an earlier analysis of 587 of the donors, around 290 Gb of sequence data and 90 million to 130 million unique TCR beta sequences from 150 million to 200 million T cells were reported. Among several hundred genotyped donors of the cohort, an average of around 250,000 unique TCR beta nucleotide sequences was sequenced per donor, of which 15% to 20% were non-productive. High-throughput TCR immunosequencing, statistical association of individual TCRs with disease status, and machine learning were combined to predict cytomegalovirus infection status. The later analysis used no new phenotypic data to find candidate immune exposures, relying instead on TCR beta sequences and their occurrence across donors. The study was designed to test whether signatures of past pathogen exposure could be identified by cataloging public T cell receptors. Using immunosequencing, the study profiled T cell repertoires from 666 subjects and related those repertoires to cytomegalovirus serostatus. The number of typed donors differed by locus: 629-630 for A, B, C, DRB1 and DQB1; roughly 510 for DQA1; some 610 for DPA1; and around 470 for DPB1. An earlier analysis of 587 of the donors used high-throughput TCR beta sequencing to judge whether each TCR beta V gene segment behaved as functional or pseudogenic. Roughly 5 DR-DQ haplotypes were handled as single units for association and clustering, since linkage in the cohort was strong. A later analysis re-examined previously published TCR beta repertoires from around 670 donors and added high-resolution HLA genotyping to investigate patterns of TCR occurrence. Alongside the repertoire data, information on donor age, sex, ethnicity and CMV serostatus was compiled. Approximately 300 gigabases of sequencing data and approximately 91 million unique TCR sequences made up an early release that covered several hundred HLA-typed donors. A later genetic analysis took genome-wide SNP genotypes for about 55% of the 666 donors and used that subset as a discovery cohort. All discovery cohort repertoires had been generated on a single sequencing platform. Of the 398 genotyped donors, over 70% fell in the genetic ancestry cluster associated with self-reported Caucasian donors. Class I and class II HLA loci were covered by the typing at four-digit resolution. A separate validation cohort of roughly 130 different subjects was used in addition to the roughly 670-subject first cohort.

Concerning this clone itself: Its antigen is currently not known. Base qualities were left out, and no much larger clone turns up one base away.

V drops 5 bases and J drops 4 bases, leaving 8 bases in between. Taken from the germline V gene, the CDR1 and CDR2 loops are SNHLY and FYNNEI. Including cysteine and phenylalanine, the CDR3 has 12 amino acids. CDR3 DNA only is kept here, 36 bases in frame from base 1. The protocol used for the library was the immunoSEQ multiplex PCR assay. For the multiplex PCR, a mixture combining 60 forward primers for TCR Vbeta segments and 13 reverse primers for TCR Jbeta segments was used. The CDR3 region of rearranged TCR beta genes was amplified from genomic DNA by a multiplex PCR assay. Amplified TCR beta libraries were sequenced as 87-base-pair reads on the Illumina HiSeq System. The original pipeline was this. A later analysis tallied around 80 million unique TCR beta chains across the 666 repertoires, and about 12 million of those chains were shared by two or more donors. Raw reads were error-corrected and collapsed into unique sequences with a nearest-neighbor algorithm that merged closely related sequences to remove PCR and sequencing errors. V, D and J gene segments were assigned by aligning CDR3 sequences to IMGT reference sequences. For a sequence to be retained, a match of at least six nucleotides to both a V gene segment and a J gene segment was required. A rearrangement counted as productive if the CDR3 had no stop codons and remained in frame with V and J, and every other rearrangement counted as non-productive. Following IMGT convention, CDR3 was defined as the stretch from the second conserved V-encoded cysteine to the conserved J-encoded phenylalanine. Sequences without an unambiguous match to a single V gene segment were excluded from the earlier analysis of over 500 of the donors. An earlier analysis of around 600 of the donors classified V segments as functional when productive rearrangements were above 56.7% and as segregating when the standard deviation between donors was above 5%. A statistical classification framework was built to diagnose cytomegalovirus status from the catalog of TCR beta chain sequences. A later analysis assigned V and J genes by comparing TCR nucleotide sequences with IMGT/GENE-DB human TR gene sequences. Using the TCRdist pipeline, a later analysis assigned CDR3 sequences along with most-parsimonious VDJ recombination scenarios. A later analysis defined each TCR beta chain by its CDR3 amino acid sequence plus V-gene family, and excluded reads lacking a unique V-gene family. As a way to deal with suspected cross-contamination and a sequencing artifact, a later analysis dropped 592 nucleotide sequences that were highly shared and had low generation probability. For each public chain, a later analysis derived a clonal expansion index from normalized ranks of inferred template counts within each repertoire. A later analysis computed generation probabilities with a VDJ recombination model fitted to out-of-frame rearrangements, and checked the results against IGoR. In a later analysis, hypergeometric tests were used to score TCR-TCR, TCR-HLA and TCR-CMV co-occurrence, with a repertoire-size bias correction applied to TCR pairs. A later analysis estimated false discovery rates by permuting HLA or CMV assignments 20 times. In a later analysis, co-occurring TCRs were grouped using DBSCAN, and TCRdist sequence similarity was added for clustering within HLA-allele-positive subsets. Repertoires with fewer than 30,000 or more than 120,000 public chains, plus five repertoires with anomalous nucleotide sharing, were excluded from co-occurrence clustering. The clones in this table, taken by TCRdb from immuneACCESS, are in-frame only. Not every clone is retained; where verified, under half of the shortfall comes from an unresolved V gene, and the cause of the rest is unknown. That table is the source of V, J and clone size, and D and trimming were worked out from the DNA. Counted in this sample were some 120,000 clones; 80% of them appeared once. 1.2% of the sample is in the top ten clones.

Study-wide conclusions, independent of this receptor: HLA typing was unavailable for some donors at each locus, so association tests used only the typed subset. A further reported finding was that TCR beta sequences accurately predicted the HLA-A and HLA-B alleles for most subjects in the first cohort. In a later analysis, the rate of TCR association differed among HLA loci, with DRB1 alleles having the most associated TCRs and HLA-C alleles having the fewest. According to a later genetic analysis, donors in an Asian-associated ancestry cluster had fewer N-insertions in productive TCRs than the roughly 670-donor mean. The authors suggested that the approach could potentially be extended to other disease states and immunological phenotypes. The classifier was reported to diagnose cytomegalovirus status with high specificity and sensitivity in both the original cohort and the validation cohort. Across donors, most TCR sequences were observed very rarely, whereas some public TCRs were present in many individuals. For the cohort, immune exposure information was limited to CMV serostatus. An earlier analysis of approximately 500 of the donors showed that most TCR beta V segments appeared in productive rearrangements either about 87% or about 30% of the time, which broadly matched IMGT annotations. When HLA alleles, especially DR and DQ, strongly co-occurred, TCR associations were difficult to assign to individual alleles. The study listed 150 to 200 TCR beta chains as associated with cytomegalovirus. The 87-base-pair reads could not distinguish some IMGT-functional V segments, including TRBV6-2 and TRBV6-3, so those segments were excluded. An association between a missense DCLRE1C variant and V-gene and J-gene trimming of TCR beta chains was found in a later genetic analysis and replicated in an independent cohort. A later analysis found that most CMV-associated TCR beta chains appeared HLA-restricted, with HLA associations seemingly driven largely by CMV exposure. Linkage disequilibrium might explain the correlated functional status among segregating V segments, but an unknown experimental factor could not be ruled out. Presence/absence analyses assumed roughly uniform sequencing depth across donors, an assumption that may not hold. Only TCR beta chains were sequenced in this cohort, and the absence of alpha or paired-chain data limited detectable features. The earlier analysis of some 560 of the donors excluded some 15 rarely observed V segments, including chromosome 9 orphons, because counts were too low. A later analysis associated 17,000 or so TCR beta sequences with specific HLA alleles at a false discovery rate of 0.05. In vitro tests confirmed that a few of the cytomegalovirus-associated TCR beta chains recognize cytomegalovirus antigens. According to a later analysis, parvovirus B19, influenza, CMV and Epstein-Barr virus appeared linked to several top co-occurrence clusters. A cluster of highly shared sequence variants was judged likely to represent a technical artifact of the sequencing pipeline. In a later analysis, HLA-associated TCR beta chains showed more clonal expansion and lower generation probabilities than non-associated chains that were equally common.

The cohort comprised 666 healthy bone marrow donors. At the time of sampling, all cohort members were nominally healthy, though unrecorded immune exposures were likely present. The donor tested CMV seronegative and was one of the 352 seronegative cohort members. Every donor gave a peripheral blood sample, and the peripheral blood mononuclear cells from that sample were used for TCR beta sequencing. The Qiagen DNeasy Blood Extraction Kit was used to extract genomic DNA from the blood cell samples. This TCR derives from a female donor in good health and CMV-seronegative. The chain couples TRBV2 to TRBJ1-2; the D gene cannot be named for sure. Source material: PBMCs. The DNA reads as follows: TGTGCCAGCAGTCCACCTACCTATGGCTACACCTTC. Its translation is CASSPPTYGYTF.